This T cell receptor beta chain was sequenced in a study of blood T cell repertoires in COVID-19. Sequencing used immunoSEQ multiplex PCR; TCRdb keeps in-frame clones, though not all of them. Of 310,000 or so clones in the sample, around 90% were seen once. Sequencing was performed on PBMCs or T cells enriched from blood (not recorded which). This TCR was sampled from a woman between 18 and 30 years old with acute COVID-19.

DNA for the CDR3: TGTGCCAGCAGTGGATATCCAGCGGACGACTACGAGCAGTACTTC. The encoded protein is CASSGYPADDYEQYF. V and J are TRBV25-1 and TRBJ2-7; tentative D call: TRBD2 (5 bases). CDR1 is MGHDK, CDR2 SYGVNS, per germline. Trimming shortened V by 4 bases and J by 3 bases, and 16 bases separated the two germline ends. There are 15 residues in the CDR3.